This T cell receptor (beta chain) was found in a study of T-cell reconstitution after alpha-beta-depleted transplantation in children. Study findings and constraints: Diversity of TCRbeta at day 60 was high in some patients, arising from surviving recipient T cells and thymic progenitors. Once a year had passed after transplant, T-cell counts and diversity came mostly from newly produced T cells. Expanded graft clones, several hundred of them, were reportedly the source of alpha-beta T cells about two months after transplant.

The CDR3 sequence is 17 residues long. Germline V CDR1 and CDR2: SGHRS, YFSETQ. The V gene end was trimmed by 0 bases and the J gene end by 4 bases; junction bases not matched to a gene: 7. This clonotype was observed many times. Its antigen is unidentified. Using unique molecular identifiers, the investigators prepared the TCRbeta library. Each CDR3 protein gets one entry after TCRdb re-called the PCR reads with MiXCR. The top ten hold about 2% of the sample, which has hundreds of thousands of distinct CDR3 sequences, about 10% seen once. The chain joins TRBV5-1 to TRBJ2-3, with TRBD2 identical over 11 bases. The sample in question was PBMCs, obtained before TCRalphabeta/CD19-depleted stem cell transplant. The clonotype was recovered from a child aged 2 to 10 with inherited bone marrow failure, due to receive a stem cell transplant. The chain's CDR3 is CASSLVPLAGGADTQYF. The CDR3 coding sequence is TGCGCCAGCAGCTTGGTTCCGCTAGCGGGAGGCGCAGATACGCAGTATTTT.